This T cell receptor beta chain was documented in a study of blood T cells in healthy people across ages. Trimming removed 0 bases from V and 7 bases from J; junction bases left unmatched: 7. Germline CDR1 is SGHTA and CDR2 is FQGNSA. This CDR3 contains 15 residues. Together with a sample-barcoded 5' primer, a J-beta primer mix was included in a second PCR lasting about 6 to 11 cycles. Every molecule of cDNA carried a tag from a template-switch adaptor with 12 random nucleotides. TCRdb independently ran MiXCR on the 5' RACE reads; one entry per CDR3 protein. The repertoire consists of about 580,000 distinct CDR3 sequences, with around 48% occurring once and the leading ten covering 20% to 25%. Study outcomes and limitations: Higher diversity and more naive CD4+ cells were features of long-lived donors, compared to aged donors.

A minimum of 7 million PBMCs was isolated per sample. On this clonotype itself: The antigen remains unidentified.

The clonotype was recovered from a man aged 80 or over in good health. Specimen: blood. The V gene is TRBV7-2, the J gene TRBJ2-3; 7 bases are shared with TRBD1. CDR3 protein: CASSLAGGAGNTQYF. Written as DNA, the CDR3 is TGTGCCAGCAGCTTAGCAGGGGGCGCAGGAAATACGCAGTATTTT. The complete variable domain, with remaining parts taken from reference TRBV7-2 and TRBJ2-3, reads GAGVSQSPSNKVTEKGKDVELRCDPISGHTALYWYRQSLGQGLEFLIYFQGNSAPDKSGLPSDRFSAERTGGSVSTLTIQRTQQEDSAVYLCASSLAGGAGNTQYFGPGTRLTVL.